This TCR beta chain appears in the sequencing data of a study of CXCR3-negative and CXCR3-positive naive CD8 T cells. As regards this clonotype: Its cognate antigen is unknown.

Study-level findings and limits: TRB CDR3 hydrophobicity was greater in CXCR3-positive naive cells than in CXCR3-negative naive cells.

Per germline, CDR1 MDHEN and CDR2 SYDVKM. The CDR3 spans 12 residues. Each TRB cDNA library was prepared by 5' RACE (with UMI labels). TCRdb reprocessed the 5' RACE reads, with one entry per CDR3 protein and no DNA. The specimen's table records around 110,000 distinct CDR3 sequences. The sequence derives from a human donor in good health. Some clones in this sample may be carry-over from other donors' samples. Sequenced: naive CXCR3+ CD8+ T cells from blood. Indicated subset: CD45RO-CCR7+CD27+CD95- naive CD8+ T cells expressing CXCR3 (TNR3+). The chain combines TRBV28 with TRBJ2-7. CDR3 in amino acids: CASSFEAREQYF.